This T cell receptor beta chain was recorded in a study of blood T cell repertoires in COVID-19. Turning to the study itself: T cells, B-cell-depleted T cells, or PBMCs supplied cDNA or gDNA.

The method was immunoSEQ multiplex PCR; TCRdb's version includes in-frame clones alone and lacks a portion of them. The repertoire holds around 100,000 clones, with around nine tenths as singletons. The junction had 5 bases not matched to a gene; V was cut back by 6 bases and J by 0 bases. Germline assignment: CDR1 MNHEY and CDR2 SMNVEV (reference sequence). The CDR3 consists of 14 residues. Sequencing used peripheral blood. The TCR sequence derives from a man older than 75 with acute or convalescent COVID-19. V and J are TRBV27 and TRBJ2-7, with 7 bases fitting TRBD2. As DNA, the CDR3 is TGTGCCAGCAGCCTGGGGGGGAGCTCCTACGAGCAGTACTTC. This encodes CASSLGGSSYEQYF.